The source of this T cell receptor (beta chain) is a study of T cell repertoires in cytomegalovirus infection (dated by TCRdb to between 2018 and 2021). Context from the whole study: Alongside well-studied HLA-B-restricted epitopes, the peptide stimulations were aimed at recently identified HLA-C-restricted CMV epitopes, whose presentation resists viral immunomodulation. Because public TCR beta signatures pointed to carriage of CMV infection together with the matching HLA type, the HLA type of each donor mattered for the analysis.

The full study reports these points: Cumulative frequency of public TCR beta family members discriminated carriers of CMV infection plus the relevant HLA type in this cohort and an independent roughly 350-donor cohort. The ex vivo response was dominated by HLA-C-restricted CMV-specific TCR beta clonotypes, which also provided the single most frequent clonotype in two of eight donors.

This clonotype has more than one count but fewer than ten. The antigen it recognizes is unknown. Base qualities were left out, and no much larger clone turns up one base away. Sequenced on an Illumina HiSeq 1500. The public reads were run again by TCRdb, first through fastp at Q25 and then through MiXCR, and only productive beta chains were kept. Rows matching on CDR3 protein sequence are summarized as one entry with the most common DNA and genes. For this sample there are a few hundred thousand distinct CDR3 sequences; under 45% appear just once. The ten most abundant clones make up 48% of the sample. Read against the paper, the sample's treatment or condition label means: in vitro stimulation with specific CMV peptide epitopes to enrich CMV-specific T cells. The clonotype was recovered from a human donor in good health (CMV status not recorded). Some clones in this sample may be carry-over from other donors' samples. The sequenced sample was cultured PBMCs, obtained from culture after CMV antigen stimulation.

The CDR3 has the sequence CASSLATGGLLNEQFF. The sequenced DNA: TGTGCCAGCAGCTTAGCGACAGGAGGGTTATTGAATGAGCAGTTCTTC. This chain joins TRBV7-9 to TRBJ2-1; the D gene could be either TRBD1 or TRBD2, each agreeing at 6 bases. CDR1 and CDR2 are drawn from the germline V gene (reference sequence): SEHNR, FQNEAQ. The junction carries 16 bases between V and J, which are trimmed by 0 bases and 7 bases respectively. The CDR3 holds 16 amino acids from the cysteine to the phenylalanine. Kept here is only the CDR3 DNA, which spans 48 bases and is read in frame from base 1. This CDR3, with the reference TRBV7-9 and TRBJ2-1 proteins standing in past its ends, gives the full variable domain DTGVSQNPRHKITKRGQNVTFRCDPISEHNRLYWYRQTLGQGPEFLTYFQNEAQLEKSRLLSDRFSAERPKGSFSTLEIQRTEQGDSAMYLCASSLATGGLLNEQFFGPGTRLTVL.